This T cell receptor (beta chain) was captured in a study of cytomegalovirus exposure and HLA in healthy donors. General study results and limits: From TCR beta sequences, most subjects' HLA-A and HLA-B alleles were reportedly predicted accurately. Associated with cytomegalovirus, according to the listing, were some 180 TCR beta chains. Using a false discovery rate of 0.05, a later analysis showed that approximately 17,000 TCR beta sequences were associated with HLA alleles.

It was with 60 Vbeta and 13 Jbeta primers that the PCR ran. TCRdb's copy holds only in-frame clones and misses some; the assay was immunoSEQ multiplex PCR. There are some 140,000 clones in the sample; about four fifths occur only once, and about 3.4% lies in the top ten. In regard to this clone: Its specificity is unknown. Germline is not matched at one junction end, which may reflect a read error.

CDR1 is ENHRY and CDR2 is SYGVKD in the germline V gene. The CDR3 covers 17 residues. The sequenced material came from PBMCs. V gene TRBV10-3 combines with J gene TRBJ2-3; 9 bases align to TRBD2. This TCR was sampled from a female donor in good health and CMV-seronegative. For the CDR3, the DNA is TGTGCCATCAGTGATTCAGGGCTAGCGGGATCTCAAGATGCGCAGTATTTT. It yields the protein CAISDSGLAGSQDAQYF.